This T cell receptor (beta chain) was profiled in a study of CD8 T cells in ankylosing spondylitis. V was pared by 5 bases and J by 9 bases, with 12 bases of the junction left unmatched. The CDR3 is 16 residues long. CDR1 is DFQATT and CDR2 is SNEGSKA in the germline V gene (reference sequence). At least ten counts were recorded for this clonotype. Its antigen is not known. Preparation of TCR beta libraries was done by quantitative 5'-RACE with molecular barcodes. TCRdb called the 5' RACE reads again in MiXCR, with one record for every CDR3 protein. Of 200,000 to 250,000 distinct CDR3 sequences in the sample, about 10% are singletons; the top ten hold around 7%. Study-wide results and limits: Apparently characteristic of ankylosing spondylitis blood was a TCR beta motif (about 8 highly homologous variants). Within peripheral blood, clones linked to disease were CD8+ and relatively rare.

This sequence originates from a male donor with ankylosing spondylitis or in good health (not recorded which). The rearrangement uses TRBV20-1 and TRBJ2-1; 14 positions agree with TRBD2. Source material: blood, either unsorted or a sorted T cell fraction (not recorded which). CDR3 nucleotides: TGCAGTGCTTCACCCCCGGGACTAGCGGGAGCGGGTGAGCAGTTCTTC. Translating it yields CSASPPGLAGAGEQFF.